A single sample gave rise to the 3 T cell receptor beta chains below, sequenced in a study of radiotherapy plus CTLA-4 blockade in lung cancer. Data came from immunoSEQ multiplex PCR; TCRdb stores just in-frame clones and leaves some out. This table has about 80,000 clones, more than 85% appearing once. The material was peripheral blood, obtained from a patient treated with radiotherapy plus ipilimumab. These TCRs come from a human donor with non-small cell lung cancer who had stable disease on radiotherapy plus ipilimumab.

CDR3 nucleotide sequence: TGTGCCAGTAGTACGACAGGGGGCGCCTCAGATACGCAGTATTTT. Its protein is CASSTTGGASDTQYF. This chain links TRBV19 with TRBJ2-3; TRBD1 matches 10 bases. Germline CDR1 reads LNHDA; CDR2 reads SQIVND (reference sequence). There are 15 residues in the CDR3. V shed 4 bases, J shed 4 bases, and the junction held 5 bases outside the gene matches.

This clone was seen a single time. CDR3 nucleotide sequence: TGTGCCTGGAGTCCCGCTAGCGGGCTCAGGTACAATGAGCAGTTCTTC. Its protein product is CAWSPASGLRYNEQFF. The chain links TRBV30 to TRBJ2-1; TRBD2 agrees at 8 bases. CDR1 and CDR2 (germline): GTSNPN, SVGIG (reference sequence). The CDR3 runs 16 residues. V lost 2 bases, J lost 4 bases, and 10 bases stayed unmatched.

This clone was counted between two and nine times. The CDR3 reads CASARDSPYEQYF. The CDR3, as DNA: TGTGCCAGCGCCCGGGACAGTCCCTACGAGCAGTACTTC. The chain recombines TRBV21-1 with TRBJ2-7; TRBD1 is the table's D call and was not checked against the DNA. TRBV21-1 is a pseudogene segment. This CDR3 spans 13 amino acids.